This T cell receptor beta chain comes out of a study of T-cell memory formation after mild COVID-19. Study summary: Largely, TCR clusters stayed within a single donor. Findings of the study overall: Contracting CD4+ clones lay largely in CM and EM, with CD8+ ones residing in EMRA. Clones contracting over day 15 to 85 were CD4/CD8 balanced, with later expanders leaning CD4+.

This clonotype showed up many times. The antigen remains undetermined. The germline V and J ends were trimmed by 3 bases and 10 bases, with 17 bases remaining between them. There are 15 residues in the CDR3. Germline V gene lookup returns CDR1 SGHRS and CDR2 YFSETQ. A 5'RACE reaction primed in the constant segment made cDNA libraries of TCR alpha and TCR beta, and these carried sample barcodes and UMIs. TCRdb passed the 5' RACE reads through MiXCR, listing each CDR3 protein once. The sample holds approximately 150,000 distinct CDR3 sequences; 6% to 6.5% are singletons and the top ten take roughly 2.1%.

Sequencing was carried out using PBMCs or a T cell subset sorted from them (not recorded which). The rearrangement joins TRBV5-1 to TRBJ1-6; maybe TRBD1 (5 bases). This receptor was obtained from an adult woman who had mild COVID-19 (a few samples of this study predate the infection). Cell type and time point are not known. The DNA of the CDR3 is TGCGCCAGCAGCTCGGGACCAGATAAAGGGTCACCCCTCCACTTT. Encoded protein: CASSSGPDKGSPLHF.